This T cell receptor beta chain emerged from a study of a mutant IDH1 vaccine in newly diagnosed glioma. Turning to the study itself: Patients in the study were vaccinated eight times, receiving shots in weeks 1, 3, 5, 7, 11, 15, 19 and 23. Treated patients comprised 62.5% males and 37.5% females, mean age roughly 37 years. Patients arrived already treated with radiotherapy, temozolomide, or both, most having had both.

Some clones are missing from TCRdb's copy, which holds only in-frame ones; the method was immunoSEQ multiplex PCR. The table has roughly 50,000 clones, about 81% seen once. Comment on this clone: Its specificity is not known.

Whole-study results and caveats: Induction of immune responses by the vaccine occurred in about 95% of patients.

Time point denoted: week 23, last vaccination. Each vaccine dose was 300 ug of mutant IDH1 20-mer peptide, with topical imiquimod. The sample in question was PBMCs, obtained from a glioma patient whose treatment included an IDH1 peptide vaccine. The TCR originated in a woman between 40 and 50 years old with glioma. Some clones in this sample may be carry-over from other donors' samples.

CDR3 region: CASSSRQGGEQFF. CDR3 in DNA: TGTGCCAGCAGCTCCCGCCAGGGAGGGGAGCAGTTCTTC. This rearrangement joins TRBV9 to TRBJ2-1, with 7 bases aligning to TRBD2. CDR1 is SGDLS, CDR2 YYNGEE, per germline. The CDR3 sequence is 13 residues long. The ends lost 4 bases at V and 10 bases at J; junction bases unmatched: 8.